These T cell receptor beta chains were read from a single sample in a study of blood T cell repertoires in COVID-19. Sequenced by immunoSEQ multiplex PCR; TCRdb stores in-frame clones only, minus some. The table records around 250,000 clones, roughly 88% of them present only once. Sequencing was performed on PBMCs or T cells enriched from blood (not recorded which). The receptors were sampled from a woman between 35 and 50 years old with acute COVID-19. Both conserved end residues are part of each CDR3.

TRBJ1-1,TRBV6-1,CASSEDFQGRGSFF
TRBJ2-5,TRBV14,CASSHGTGVLGETQYF
TRBJ1-1,TRBV18,CASSLNRDSVEKAFF
TRBJ2-1,TRBV19,CASSRTLAGDNEQFF
TRBJ1-2,TRBV5-1,CASSLVLEPGGYGGYTF
TRBJ2-1,TRBV6-5,CASSYGTSVYNEQFF
TRBJ1-5,TRBV6-6,CASSLKGSYQPQHF
TRBJ1-1,TRBV5-1,CASSLDRQNTEAFF
TRBJ2-7,TRBV7-9,CASSPLAGGPGEQYF
TRBJ1-1,TRBV6-4,CASSDSQGRTEAFF
TRBJ1-2,TRBV28,CASRSNYGYTF
TRBJ1-2,TRBV29-1,CSVDPALGYTF
TRBJ2-3,TRBV18,CASSLRTSGTDTQYF
TRBJ1-1,TRBV9,CASSAGGHLLNTEAFF
TRBJ2-7,TRBV20-1,CSASRVGLAGYEQYF
TRBJ1-5,TRBV27,CASSFTGSIQPQHF
TRBJ2-2,TRBV11-2,CASSLGLGGTGELFF
TRBJ2-7,TRBV20-1,CSGQGSYEQYF
TRBJ2-1,TRBV2,CASRRTSGSWGNEQFF
TRBJ2-5,TRBV19,CASSITGGRETQYF
TRBJ2-1,TRBV9,CASSVQGSYNEQFF
TRBJ1-2,TRBV10-3,CAITREGQGARGYTF
TRBJ1-2,TRBV20-1,CSASQELNYGYTF
TRBJ1-2,TRBV4-1,CASSQDLGVDESNYGYTF
TRBJ2-3,TRBV7-2,CASSLVPSVGTDTQYF
TRBJ2-1,TRBV24-1,CATSEKGGQSYNEQFF
TRBJ1-6,TRBV29-1,CSARAGNVDSPLHF
TRBJ1-1,TRBV30,CAWNGQGIEAFF
TRBJ1-2,TRBV30,CAWDRDRGGYTF
TRBJ1-5,TRBV7-9,CASSLGARQPQHF
TRBJ2-7,TRBV28,CASSLTQGSSYEQYF
TRBJ1-4,TRBV4-3,CASSHRPGSEKLFF
TRBJ1-2,TRBV12-3/TRBV12-4,CASSQTGYYGYTF
TRBJ1-1,TRBV27,CASSSGTEAFF
TRBJ1-1,TRBV5-6,CASSLPGHTNTEAFF
TRBJ1-2,TRBV10-2,CASSSGDGYTF
TRBJ1-2,TRBV10-3,CAISDGGVPYGYTF